This T cell receptor beta chain was recovered during a study of STAT3 mutations in large granular lymphocyte leukemia. Study-level results: In T-cell large granular lymphocyte leukemia, about half of patients showed multiple immunodominant subclonotypes.

Concerning this clone itself: Its target is unknown.

This CDR3 is built from 17 residues. With V trimmed by 4 bases and J by 7 bases, 14 bases remained unmatched. The germline V gene encodes CDR1 SGHRS and CDR2 YFSETQ. Profiling relied on immunoSEQ multiplex PCR, and the TCRdb table lists in-frame clones only, not all of them. The sample contains about 40,000 clones, about 88% of which appear only once. Specimen: PBMCs. The rearrangement joins TRBV5-1 to TRBJ2-2, with TRBD1 matching over 9 bases. This TCR was sampled from a human donor with T large granular lymphocyte leukemia. Some clones in this sample may be carry-over from other donors' samples. CDR3 amino acids: CASSQGPGTGTIGELFF. DNA for the CDR3: TGCGCCAGCAGCCAGGGGCCCGGGACAGGGACGATCGGGGAGCTGTTTTTT.